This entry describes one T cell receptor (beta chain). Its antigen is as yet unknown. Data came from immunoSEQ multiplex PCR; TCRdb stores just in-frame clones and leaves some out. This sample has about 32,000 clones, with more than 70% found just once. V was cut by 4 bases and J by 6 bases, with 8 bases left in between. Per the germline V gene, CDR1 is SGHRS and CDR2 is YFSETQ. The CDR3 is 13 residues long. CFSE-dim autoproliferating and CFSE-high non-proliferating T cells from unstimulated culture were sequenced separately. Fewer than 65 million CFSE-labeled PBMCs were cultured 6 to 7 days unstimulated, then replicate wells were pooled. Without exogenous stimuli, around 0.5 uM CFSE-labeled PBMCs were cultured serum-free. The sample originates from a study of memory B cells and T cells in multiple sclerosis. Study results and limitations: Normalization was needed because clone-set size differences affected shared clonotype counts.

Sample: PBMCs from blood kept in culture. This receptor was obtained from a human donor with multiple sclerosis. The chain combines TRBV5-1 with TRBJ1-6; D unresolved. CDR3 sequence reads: CASSPRPNSPLHF. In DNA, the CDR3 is TGCGCCAGCAGCCCTCGACCTAATTCACCCCTCCACTTT.